These 7 T cell receptor beta chains originate from one sample sequenced in a study of blood T cells in healthy people across ages. Primers used in a second PCR of roughly 6 to 11 cycles were a sample-barcoded 5' primer and a J-beta primer mix. TCRdb redid the calling of the 5' RACE reads with MiXCR, one entry per CDR3 protein. Of hundreds of thousands of distinct CDR3 sequences listed, 20% to 30% are singletons. These data are also associated with another study on T cells of mothers and their children.

Sample: blood. All receptors derive from a boy aged 10-17 years in good health.

This clonotype was seen at least ten times. The chain has TRBV10-3 and TRBJ2-5; 8 bases fit TRBD2. The V segment lost 5 bases and the J segment 3 bases; nucleotides outside the gene matches: 5. CDR1 and CDR2 (germline): ENHRY, SYGVKD. The CDR3 runs 14 residues. CDR3 in DNA: TGTGCCATCAGTCTCCGGGGGGGTGAAGAGACCCAGTACTTC. As protein: CAISLRGGEETQYF.

This clonotype has just a few counts. The chain has TRBV4-3 and TRBJ2-5; D may be TRBD2 (6 bases). Germline values: CDR1 LGHNA, CDR2 YSLEER. V was trimmed by 0 bases and J by 5 bases, leaving 10 bases between them. CDR3 length: 14 residues. The CDR3 sequence is CASSQEGGLETQYF. Here the CDR3 DNA reads TGCGCCAGCAGCCAAGAAGGAGGGTTGGAGACCCAGTACTTC.

J is TRBJ2-5 and V is TRBV9, with no clear D. Looked up from germline, CDR1 is SGDLS and CDR2 is YYNGEE. V was clipped by 4 bases and J by 4 bases, with 11 bases between them. The CDR3 spans 13 residues. This chain's CDR3 is CASSPTARETQYF. In DNA form, the CDR3 reads TGTGCCAGCAGCCCGACCGCGAGAGAGACCCAGTACTTC.

The chain uses TRBV4-3 and TRBJ2-5; D is perhaps TRBD2 (7 bases). The J call may be incorrect, as the DNA end agrees better with TRBJ2-1. The CDR3 contains 16 residues. Per the germline V gene, CDR1 is LGHNA and CDR2 is YSLEER. CDR3 loop: CASSQDVGGGYNEQFF. The CDR3, as DNA: TGCGCCAGCAGCCAAGATGTAGGGGGGGGGTACAATGAGCAGTTCTTC.

The gene calls are TRBV10-3 and TRBJ1-2; 7 bases fit TRBD1. CDR1 and CDR2 (germline): ENHRY, SYGVKD. CDR3 length: 13 residues. V lost 6 bases to trimming and J lost 2 bases; unmatched junction nucleotides: 3. For the CDR3, the DNA is TGTGCCATCAGCCCGGGACAGAACTATGGCTACACCTTC. Translating gives CAISPGQNYGYTF.

The chain recombines TRBV5-4 with TRBJ2-3, with TRBD1 matching over 9 bases. From germline, CDR1 is SGHNT and CDR2 YYREEE (reference sequence). The CDR3 runs to 17 residues. The ends lost 4 bases at V and 2 bases at J; junction bases unmatched: 11. The CDR3 spells CASSPKGGTGSTDTQYF. The CDR3 nucleotides are TGTGCCAGCAGCCCAAAGGGTGGGACAGGGTCCACAGATACGCAGTATTTT.

The chain joins TRBV3-1 to TRBJ2-3, with 8 bases matching TRBD1. V lost 3 bases and J lost 6; bases outside the gene matches: 8. Germline-derived CDR1 and CDR2 are LGHDT and YNNKEL (reference sequence). This CDR3 contains 15 residues. The CDR3: CASSQGQAEIDTQYF. DNA for the CDR3: TGTGCCAGCAGCCAGGGACAGGCGGAGATTGATACGCAGTATTTT.